Presented here are 14 T cell receptor beta chains from one specimen sequenced in a study of blood T cell repertoires in COVID-19. Here immunoSEQ multiplex PCR was the method, and the copy in TCRdb shows in-frame clones only, minus some. The data show 250,000 to 350,000 clones, with around 89% seen just once and approximately 0.84% held by the top ten. Sequenced: peripheral blood. The receptors originated from a man aged 30-40 years with acute or convalescent COVID-19.

The V gene is TRBV16, the J gene TRBJ1-5; no clear D. The CDR3 spans 14 residues. The germline V gene encodes CDR1 KGHSY and CDR2 FQNENV. Trimming pared 1 base from V and 6 bases from J, leaving 10 bases between. The CDR3 loop reads CASSQFVAGQPQHF. The CDR3 DNA follows: TGTGCCAGCAGCCAATTCGTGGCTGGTCAGCCCCAGCATTTT.

To note about this clone: In the same sample, other DNA sequences code for this CDR3. The chain combines TRBV18 with TRBJ1-2, with no clear D. The V end was cut by 5 bases, the J end by 1 base, with 5 bases between. The CDR3 has 12 amino acids. Germline V gene lookup returns CDR1 KGHSH and CDR2 LQKENI. CDR3 coding DNA: TGTGCCAGCTCAGACAATAACTATGGCTACACCTTC. Protein product: CASSDNNYGYTF.

This clone appeared many times. The J gene is TRBJ1-5, the V gene TRBV6-6; maybe TRBD1 (6 bases). Germline V CDR1 and CDR2: MNHNY, SVGAGI (reference sequence). The CDR3 runs 12 residues. V dropped 10 bases and J dropped 7 bases, with 14 bases sitting between them. The CDR3 DNA is TGTGCCACGAATCCAGGGGCACAGCCCCAGCATTTT. Translating it yields CATNPGAQPQHF.

This chain connects TRBV18 to TRBJ1-6, with 7 nucleotides matching TRBD1. Germline V CDR1 and CDR2: KGHSH, LQKENI. The V and J ends lost 3 bases and 6 bases, in that order; junction bases with no gene match: 8. The CDR3 runs to 16 residues. The chain's CDR3 is CASSPLDRAGNSPLHF. CDR3 DNA: TGTGCCAGCTCACCCCTCGACAGGGCTGGTAATTCACCCCTCCACTTT. Full variable domain (remainder filled in from reference TRBV18 and TRBJ1-6): NAGVMQNPRHLVRRRGQEARLRCSPMKGHSHVYWYRQLPEEGLKFMVYLQKENIIDESGMPKERFSAEFPKEGPSILRIQQVVRGDSAAYFCASSPLDRAGNSPLHFGNGTRLTVT.

The chain is built from TRBV5-1 and TRBJ1-2; D may be TRBD1 (5 bases). The CDR3 is 15 amino acids. Germline V gives CDR1 SGHRS, CDR2 YFSETQ. V lost 0 bases to trimming and J lost 7 bases, with 16 bases between them. The CDR3 spells CASSLEGAAVSGYTF. In nucleotides, the CDR3 is TGCGCCAGCAGCTTGGAAGGGGCTGCGGTGTCTGGCTACACCTTC. Supplemented by reference TRBV5-1 and TRBJ1-2, the full variable domain reads KAGVTQTPRYLIKTRGQQVTLSCSPISGHRSVSWYQQTPGQGLQFLFEYFSETQRNKGNFPGRFSGRQFSNSRSEMNVSTLELGDSALYLCASSLEGAAVSGYTFGSGTRLTVV.

The chain links TRBV10-3 to TRBJ2-7; D gene uncertain. V lost 4 bases and J lost 1, with 8 bases in between. CDR1 is ENHRY and CDR2 is SYGVKD in the germline V gene. CDR3 size: 13 residues. The CDR3 loop is CAISGAKSYEQYF. CDR3 coding DNA: TGTGCCATCAGTGGGGCGAAATCCTACGAGCAGTACTTC.

This rearrangement joins TRBV11-2 to TRBJ2-3; D unresolved. CDR3 length: 12 amino acids. Trimming stripped 4 bases from V and 5 bases from J, with 7 bases between. Germline V lookup: CDR1 SGHAT, CDR2 FQNNGV. CDR3: CASSSPRDTQYF. The CDR3 nucleotides are TGTGCCAGCAGCTCCCCTCGAGATACGCAGTATTTT.

The chain employs TRBV5-1 and TRBJ2-4, with 7 bases that match TRBD1. Germline trimming cut 0 bases from V and 3 bases from J; bases unmatched to any gene: 6. Germline CDR1 reads SGHRS; CDR2 reads YFSETQ. The CDR3 is made up of 16 amino acids. CDR3 sequence reads: CASSLEGGSGKNIQYF. CDR3 coding DNA: TGCGCCAGCAGCTTGGAAGGGGGCTCAGGCAAAAACATTCAGTACTTC.

The chain is built from TRBV27 and TRBJ1-1; no firm D call. Between the trimmed V and J ends, which lost 8 bases and 7 bases, there was a span of 17 bases. In germline, CDR1 is MNHEY, CDR2 SMNVEV (reference sequence). There are 13 residues in the CDR3. The CDR3 sequence: CASQEGVVNEAFF. DNA for the CDR3: TGTGCCAGCCAGGAGGGAGTAGTTAATGAAGCTTTCTTT.

This rearrangement joins TRBV6-4 to TRBJ2-1; tentatively, D is TRBD2 (6 bases). Trimming left V 4 bases short and J 5 bases short, with 15 bases between. The CDR3 has 15 amino acids. Germline V gene sequence: CDR1 MRHNA, CDR2 SNTAGT. The CDR3 sequence: CASSALAFRDNEQFF. The CDR3 bases are TGTGCCAGCAGTGCACTAGCATTTCGCGACAATGAGCAGTTCTTC.

This clone was seen just once. This chain links TRBV5-3 with TRBJ2-7, with a tentative D call TRBD2 (6 bases). TRBV5-3 is identified as an open reading frame with a role that is uncertain. This CDR3 comprises 17 residues. Trimming pared 2 bases from V and 2 bases from J, leaving 20 bases between. The CDR3: CARSFPSRARRAYEQYF. CDR3 DNA: TGTGCCAGAAGCTTCCCGTCCAGAGCCCGGAGGGCCTACGAGCAGTACTTC.

The DNA for the CDR3 is TGTGCCAGCAGCTGGGACAGGGTGAAACTCGAGCAGTACTTC. Protein product: CASSWDRVKLEQYF. This chain connects TRBV28 to TRBJ2-7; 9 nucleotides match TRBD1. The CDR3 runs 14 residues. Losses at the gene ends were 6 bases for V and 6 bases for J; bases not matched to a gene: 9. Per the germline V gene, CDR1 is MDHEN and CDR2 is SYDVKM.

V is TRBV5-1 and J is TRBJ2-5, with 8 bases lining up with TRBD1. The V gene's germline CDR1 is SGHRS and CDR2 YFSETQ. The CDR3 length is 14 residues. Losses at the gene ends were 4 bases for V and 5 bases for J; bases not matched to a gene: 7. The CDR3 coding sequence is TGCGCCAGCAGCACCGGACAGGGACGGGAGACCCAGTACTTC. Its protein product is CASSTGQGRETQYF.

This rearrangement joins TRBV7-8 to TRBJ1-5; D perhaps matches TRBD1 (6 bases). CDR3 length equals 15 residues. Germline V gives CDR1 SGHVS, CDR2 FQNEAQ. V lost 2 bases to trimming and J lost 2 bases, with 10 bases between them. The CDR3 region has the DNA TGTGCCAGCAGCTTAAGCCGACAGGGCAATCAGCCCCAGCATTTT. Translated: CASSLSRQGNQPQHF.